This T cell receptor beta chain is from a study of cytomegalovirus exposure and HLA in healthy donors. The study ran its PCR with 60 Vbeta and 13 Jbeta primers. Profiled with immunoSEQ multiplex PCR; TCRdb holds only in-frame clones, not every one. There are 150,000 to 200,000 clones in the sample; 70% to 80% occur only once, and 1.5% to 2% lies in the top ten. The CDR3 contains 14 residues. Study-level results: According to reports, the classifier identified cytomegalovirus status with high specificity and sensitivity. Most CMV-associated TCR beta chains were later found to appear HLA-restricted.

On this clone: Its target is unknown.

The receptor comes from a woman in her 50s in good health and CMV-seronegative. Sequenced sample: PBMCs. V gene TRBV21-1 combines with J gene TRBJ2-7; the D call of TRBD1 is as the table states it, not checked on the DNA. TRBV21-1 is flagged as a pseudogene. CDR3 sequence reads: CASGGQGASRKQYF. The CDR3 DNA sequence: TGTGCCAGCGGGGGACAGGGGGCGAGTAGAAAGCAGTACTTC.